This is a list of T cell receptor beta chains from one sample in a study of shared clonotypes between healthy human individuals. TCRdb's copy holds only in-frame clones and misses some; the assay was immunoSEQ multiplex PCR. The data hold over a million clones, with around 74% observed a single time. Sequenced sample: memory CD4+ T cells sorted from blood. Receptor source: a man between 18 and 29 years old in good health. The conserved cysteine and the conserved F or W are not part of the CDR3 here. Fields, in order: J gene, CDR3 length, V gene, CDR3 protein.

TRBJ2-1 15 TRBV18 ASSSRVSRSEGNEQF
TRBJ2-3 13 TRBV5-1 ASGHGATGTDTQY
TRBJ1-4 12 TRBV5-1 ASSLGGINEKLF
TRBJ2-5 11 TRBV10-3 AISTSGVETQY
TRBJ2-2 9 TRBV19 ASRGVLELF
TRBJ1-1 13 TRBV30 AWSSLRGQGTEAF
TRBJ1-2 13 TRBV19 ASSIGGFGENGYT
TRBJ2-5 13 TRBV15 ATSLSGGYQETQY
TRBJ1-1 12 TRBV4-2 ASSQRGVNTEAF
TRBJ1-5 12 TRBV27 ASSPTGWSQPQH
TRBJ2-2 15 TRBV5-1 ASSLARDSANTGELF
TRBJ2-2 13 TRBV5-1 ASSTSGEYTGELF
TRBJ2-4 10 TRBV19 ASSQDKNIQY
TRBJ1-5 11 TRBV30 AWSAQGGQPQH
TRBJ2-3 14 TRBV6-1 ASSEVAGLGTDTQY
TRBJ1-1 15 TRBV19 ASSMGQARSLNTEAF
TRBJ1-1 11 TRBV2 ASTSQGGTEAF
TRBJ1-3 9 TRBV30 AWSVQYTIY
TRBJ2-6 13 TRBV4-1 ASSQEGIGANVLT
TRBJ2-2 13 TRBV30 AWGLRGGASGELF
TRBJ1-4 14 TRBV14 ASSYGPPATNEKLF
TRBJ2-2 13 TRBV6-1 ASSELEWNTGELF
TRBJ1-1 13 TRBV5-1 ASSLAGNGNTEAF
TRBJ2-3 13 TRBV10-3 AISPSGGNADTQY
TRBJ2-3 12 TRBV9 ASSVELAADTQY
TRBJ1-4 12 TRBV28 ASSFRGSREKLF
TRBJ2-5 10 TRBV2 ASSASSETQY